These 21 T cell receptor beta chains were sequenced from one sample in a study of cytomegalovirus exposure and HLA in healthy donors. With 60 Vbeta and 13 Jbeta primers, the PCR was carried out. Repertoires were generated with immunoSEQ multiplex PCR, while TCRdb's copy carries only in-frame clones and drops some. The table records under 150,000 clones, approximately 80% of them present only once. Material for sequencing was PBMCs. These receptors were taken from a man aged 18 to 30 in good health and CMV-seronegative.

The V gene is TRBV6-5, the J gene TRBJ2-5, with D perhaps matching TRBD2 (6 bases). CDR1 is MNHEY, CDR2 SVGAGI, per germline. The V gene lost 1 base and the J gene lost 3 bases, with 6 bases spanning the gap. The CDR3 runs to 13 residues. CDR3 nucleotides: TGTGCCAGCAGTTACTGGGGGGAAGAGACCCAGTACTTC. This translates into CASSYWGEETQYF.

V usage is TRBV5-6 and J usage is TRBJ2-2, with TRBD2 matching over 10 bases. V gave up 0 bases and J gave up 8 bases; unmatched junction bases: 7. The CDR3 length is 16 residues. Germline CDR1 and CDR2: SGHDT and YYEEEE. CDR3 sequence: CASSLGSGGPSGELFF. Here the CDR3 DNA reads TGTGCCAGCAGCTTGGGTAGCGGGGGGCCATCGGGGGAGCTGTTTTTT.

The chain recombines TRBV27 with TRBJ2-7; a possible D gene is TRBD2 (6 bases). CDR3 length: 12 amino acids. Trimming left V 5 bases short and J 4 bases short, with 9 bases between. Germline V gene data show CDR1 as MNHEY and CDR2 as SMNVEV (reference sequence). The CDR3 region is CASSPGLYEQYF. The CDR3 DNA sequence: TGTGCCAGCAGTCCCGGACTATACGAGCAGTACTTC.

CDR3: CASSHRGTARYEQYF. For the CDR3, the DNA is TGTGCCAGCAGCCATAGAGGGACAGCTAGGTACGAGCAGTACTTC. The chain combines TRBV7-9 with TRBJ2-5; 7 nucleotides align to TRBD1. The last part of the DNA fits TRBJ2-7 better; the J call may be wrong. CDR1 and CDR2 (germline): SEHNR, FQNEAQ (reference sequence). The CDR3 extends over 15 amino acids.

The V gene is TRBV7-3, the J gene TRBJ2-3; TRBD2 matches 7 bases. This CDR3 has 16 residues. Looked up from germline, CDR1 is SGHTA and CDR2 is FQGTGA. V shed 2 bases and J 4 bases; nucleotides not matched to a gene: 9. In nucleotides, the CDR3 is TGTGCCAGCAGCTTAGGGAGGGCATTGGGAGCAGATACGCAGTATTTT. Its translation is CASSLGRALGADTQYF.

V usage is TRBV19 and J usage is TRBJ1-4, with D perhaps TRBD1 (5 bases). Germline CDR1 is LNHDA and CDR2 is SQIVND (reference sequence). The CDR3 covers 15 residues. Deletions cut 6 bases from V and 3 bases from J, with 14 bases between. In DNA form, the CDR3 reads TGTGCCAGTAGCGTCGCGAGACAGTCTAATGAAAAACTGTTTTTT. Translation gives CASSVARQSNEKLFF.

The gene calls are TRBV6-1 and TRBJ1-2; 9 bases line up with TRBD1. This CDR3 spans 14 amino acids. Germline CDR1 and CDR2: MNHNS and SASEGT. The J segment lost 8 bases and the V segment lost 9 bases, leaving 13 bases of the junction unmatched. As DNA, the CDR3 is TGTGCCAGGAAGTCGGACAGGGGTGTGGAAGGCTACACCTTC. Protein: CARKSDRGVEGYTF.

This chain connects TRBV6-5 to TRBJ2-1, with 8 bases fitting TRBD2. Germline V CDR1 and CDR2: MNHEY, SVGAGI. CDR3 length: 16 residues. Trimming took 2 bases from V and 3 from J; bases not matched to a gene: 6. The CDR3 is CASSYSGRGYYNEQFF. The DNA for the CDR3 is TGTGCCAGCAGTTACAGCGGGAGAGGCTACTACAATGAGCAGTTCTTC.

This sequence joins TRBV18 and TRBJ1-5; D is unclear. Trimming took 6 bases from V and 4 from J, leaving 19 bases between them. CDR1 and CDR2 (germline): KGHSH, LQKENI. The CDR3 is made up of 16 amino acids. CDR3 coding DNA: TGTGCCAGCTCCCGGGAACAAGGGCAGACTAATCAGCCCCAGCATTTT. Translation gives CASSREQGQTNQPQHF.

The chain is built from TRBV6-5 and TRBJ2-7, with a possible D match to TRBD2 (6 bases). Germline V CDR1 and CDR2: MNHEY, SVGAGI. Trimming stripped 6 bases from V and 0 bases from J, with 15 bases between. The CDR3 is made up of 15 amino acids. CDR3 amino acids: CASRRDSSLSYEQYF. CDR3 in DNA: TGTGCCAGCAGACGGGACTCCTCGCTCTCCTACGAGCAGTACTTC.

The chain has TRBV5-1 and TRBJ2-1; 7 positions match TRBD2. Unmatched junction bases numbered 8, after V lost 4 bases and J lost 1 base. The germline V gene has CDR1 SGHRS and CDR2 YFSETQ. There are 16 residues in the CDR3. The CDR3 protein is CASSPVQRDSYNEQFF. The CDR3, as DNA: TGCGCCAGCAGCCCGGTCCAGCGGGATTCCTACAATGAGCAGTTCTTC.

The gene calls are TRBV27 and TRBJ1-5; 7 nucleotides match TRBD1. Unmatched junction bases numbered 6, after V lost 9 bases and J lost 4 bases. CDR1 is MNHEY, CDR2 SMNVEV, per germline (reference sequence). The CDR3 length is 13 residues. CDR3 amino acids: CARKGAVNQPQHF. The CDR3 nucleotides read TGTGCCAGGAAGGGGGCTGTAAATCAGCCCCAGCATTTT.

A single count supports this clone. The chain employs TRBV5-1 and TRBJ2-5; TRBD2 agrees at 13 bases. The DNA end favors TRBJ2-7, so the J call may be wrong. The CDR3 is made up of 15 amino acids. Germline lookup yields CDR1 SGHRS and CDR2 YFSETQ. CDR3 protein: CASSYGLAGVTEQYF. CDR3 coding DNA: TGCGCCAGCAGCTACGGACTAGCGGGAGTGACCGAGCAGTACTTC.

The sample holds a few counts of this clone. The gene calls are TRBV5-8 and TRBJ2-1; possibly TRBD1 for D (5 bases). CDR3 size: 18 residues. Trimming shortened V by 0 bases and J by 5 bases, and 21 bases separated the two germline ends. Germline V CDR1 and CDR2: SGHTS, YDEGEE. The CDR3 here is CASSLGFAAGNFNNEQFF. Written as DNA, the CDR3 is TGTGCCAGCAGCTTGGGTTTCGCTGCAGGGAATTTTAACAATGAGCAGTTCTTC.

J is TRBJ1-1 and V is TRBV6-1, with 8 nucleotides matching TRBD1. Per germline, CDR1 MNHNS and CDR2 SASEGT. CDR3 length equals 13 residues. V shed 6 bases, J shed 0 bases, and the junction held 0 bases outside the gene matches. CDR3: CASRQGVNTEAFF. The CDR3 region has the DNA TGTGCCAGCAGACAGGGGGTGAACACTGAAGCTTTCTTT.

The chain is built from TRBV2 and TRBJ1-4; 7 bases line up with TRBD1. CDR3 length: 14 amino acids. J lost 0 bases, V lost 6 bases, and 1 base had no gene match. Looked up from germline, CDR1 is SNHLY and CDR2 is FYNNEI. In DNA, the CDR3 is TGTGCCAGCAGGGGACAGTCAACTAATGAAAAACTGTTTTTT. As protein: CASRGQSTNEKLFF. Using reference TRBV2 and TRBJ1-4 for the parts outside the CDR3, the full variable domain is EPEVTQTPSHQVTQMGQEVILRCVPISNHLYFYWYRQILGQKVEFLVSFYNNEISEKSEIFDDQFSVERPDGSNFTLKIRSTKLEDSAMYFCASRGQSTNEKLFFGSGTQLSVL.

The chain couples TRBV5-1 to TRBJ1-1; 8 nucleotides match TRBD1. V lost 4 bases to trimming and J lost 1 base; unmatched junction nucleotides: 9. This CDR3 region has 16 residues. Germline V gives CDR1 SGHRS, CDR2 YFSETQ. The CDR3 sequence is CASSRTGRAGNTEAFF. The CDR3 DNA sequence: TGCGCCAGCAGCAGGACAGGGCGAGCGGGGAACACTGAAGCTTTCTTT.

The chain couples TRBV6-4 to TRBJ2-1; 10 nucleotides match TRBD2. The CDR3 spans 15 residues. Germline values: CDR1 MRHNA, CDR2 SNTAGT. V lost 5 bases, J lost 5 bases, and 6 bases stayed unmatched. This CDR3 reads CASSRAGGPNNEQFF. The CDR3 DNA reads TGTGCCAGCAGTCGAGCGGGGGGGCCGAACAATGAGCAGTTCTTC.

The DNA of the CDR3 is TGTGCCAGCAGCTCACTAGGGCGCCAAGAGACCCAGTACTTC. Amino acid sequence: CASSSLGRQETQYF. The rearrangement joins TRBV7-2 to TRBJ2-5, with D possibly matching TRBD2 (5 bases). Germline-derived CDR1 and CDR2 are SGHTA and FQGNSA. Trimming took off 4 bases at V and 1 base at J, with 10 bases between the two ends. CDR3 length: 14 amino acids.

The chain is built from TRBV27 and TRBJ2-1, with D maybe TRBD1 (6 bases). V dropped 10 bases and J dropped 0 bases, with 10 bases sitting between them. The CDR3 has 13 residues. Per the germline V gene, CDR1 is MNHEY and CDR2 is SMNVEV (reference sequence). The CDR3 DNA sequence: TGTGCCACTGGACAGCTCTCCTACAATGAGCAGTTCTTC. Translating gives CATGQLSYNEQFF.

The chain is built from TRBV4-1 and TRBJ2-2; 12 bases fit TRBD2. The CDR3 has 20 residues. V dropped 0 bases and J dropped 3; count of bases not matched to a gene: 11. Germline assignment: CDR1 MGHRA and CDR2 YSYEKL. The CDR3 DNA reads TGCGCCAGCAGCCAAGATATAAGACTAGCGGGGGCAGTGTACACCGGGGAGCTGTTTTTT. Translated: CASSQDIRLAGAVYTGELFF.